The 23 T cell receptor beta chains listed next were all sequenced from one sample in a study of blood T cell repertoires in COVID-19. The data were produced by immunoSEQ multiplex PCR, yet TCRdb's version contains in-frame clones alone and is incomplete. The repertoire holds a few hundred thousand clones, approximately 84% seen once, with 3.4% in the top ten. Sequenced sample: PBMCs or T cells enriched from blood (not recorded which). These receptors were obtained from a man aged 45-65 years who had recovered from COVID-19.

The V gene is TRBV5-1, the J gene TRBJ2-1; the match to TRBD2 covers 9 bases. The CDR3 is 20 residues long. Trimming removed 4 bases from V and 3 bases from J; junction bases left unmatched: 20. CDR1 and CDR2 from the germline V gene are SGHRS and YFSETQ. CDR3 DNA sequence: TGCGCCAGCAGCCTGAGTGGGGTGTTTGCGGGAGGGCCTGGCTACAATGAGCAGTTCTTC. This codes for CASSLSGVFAGGPGYNEQFF.

Written as DNA, the CDR3 is TGTGCCAGCAGCTTAGACGGGACAGCCTATGGCTACACCTTC. Encoded protein: CASSLDGTAYGYTF. The chain combines TRBV7-9 with TRBJ1-2; the match to TRBD1 covers 7 bases. The CDR3 totals 14 residues. V trimming: 1 base; J trimming: 4 bases; junction bases outside the gene matches: 3. From germline, CDR1 is SEHNR and CDR2 FQNEAQ (reference sequence).

This clone was counted once. V gene TRBV18 combines with J gene TRBJ1-2; no clear D. Trimming stripped 2 bases from V and 4 bases from J, with 14 bases between. The CDR3 consists of 15 residues. Per germline, CDR1 KGHSH and CDR2 LQKENI. CDR3 loop: CASSPADFASYGYTF. CDR3 bases: TGTGCCAGCTCACCAGCAGACTTTGCAAGCTATGGCTACACCTTC.

The chain is built from TRBV6-4 and TRBJ2-1; 7 positions match TRBD2. V was pared by 4 bases and J by 0 bases, with 12 bases of the junction left unmatched. Germline V gene data show CDR1 as MRHNA and CDR2 as SNTAGT. The CDR3 consists of 18 residues. CDR3 coding DNA: TGTGCCAGCAGTGGGTGGGCTAGCGGTAATAGCTCCTACAATGAGCAGTTCTTC. Amino acids: CASSGWASGNSSYNEQFF.

This clone appeared a few times. V gene TRBV5-1 combines with J gene TRBJ1-4, with 10 bases aligning to TRBD1. J lost 5 bases, V lost 4 bases, and 5 bases had no gene match. CDR3 length: 15 residues. Germline-derived CDR1 and CDR2 are SGHRS and YFSETQ. CDR3 sequence (DNA): TGCGCCAGCAGCCTCTGGACAGGGGGGAATGAAAAACTGTTTTTT. It specifies CASSLWTGGNEKLFF.

The rearrangement uses TRBV5-1 and TRBJ2-1; tentative D call: TRBD2 (5 bases). Germline V gives CDR1 SGHRS, CDR2 YFSETQ. V lost 7 bases and J lost 0, with 14 bases in between. This CDR3 spans 15 amino acids. The CDR3 reads CASRRYEGSYNEQFF. The CDR3 DNA is TGCGCCAGCCGACGGTACGAGGGCTCCTACAATGAGCAGTTCTTC. Using reference TRBV5-1 and TRBJ2-1 for the parts outside the CDR3, the full variable domain is KAGVTQTPRYLIKTRGQQVTLSCSPISGHRSVSWYQQTPGQGLQFLFEYFSETQRNKGNFPGRFSGRQFSNSRSEMNVSTLELGDSALYLCASRRYEGSYNEQFFGPGTRLTVL.

The J gene is TRBJ1-5, the V gene TRBV25-1, with TRBD1 matching 8 bases. V was clipped by 1 base and J by 6 bases; unmatched bases: 5. The germline V gene has CDR1 MGHDK and CDR2 SYGVNS. CDR3 size: 15 residues. The CDR3 here is CASSESQGAGQPQHF. CDR3 sequence (DNA): TGTGCCAGCAGTGAATCCCAGGGGGCTGGTCAGCCCCAGCATTTT.

In its sample, this clone was seen once. This chain links TRBV11-1 with TRBJ2-3; D unclear. The V and J ends lost 1 base and 12 bases respectively, with 11 bases between them. The germline V gene encodes CDR1 SGHAT and CDR2 FQDESV (reference sequence). This CDR3 is 12 amino acids long. The CDR3 bases are TGTGCCAGCAGCTTAGAGCTCCGTCGACAGTATTTT. Translated: CASSLELRRQYF.

The chain joins TRBV2 to TRBJ1-1; 7 positions agree with TRBD1. Germline V gives CDR1 SNHLY, CDR2 FYNNEI. The CDR3 sequence is 14 residues long. The V gene end was trimmed by 4 bases and the J gene end by 4 bases; junction bases not matched to a gene: 6. In nucleotides, the CDR3 is TGTGCCAGCAGTGTCGAGGGGGCGTCCACTGAAGCTTTCTTT. Amino acid sequence: CASSVEGASTEAFF.

This chain joins TRBV28 and TRBJ1-4, with D maybe TRBD1 (5 bases). This CDR3 contains 13 residues. The germline V gene encodes CDR1 MDHEN and CDR2 SYDVKM. V dropped 6 bases and J dropped 4 bases, with 9 bases sitting between them. The CDR3 DNA follows: TGTGCCAGCAGCAGACAGCTTAATGAAAAACTGTTTTTT. It codes for CASSRQLNEKLFF.

The CDR3 nucleotides are TGTGCCAGCAGCGTAGGACATAAGAACACTGAAGCTTTCTTT. Its translation: CASSVGHKNTEAFF. The J gene is TRBJ1-1, the V gene TRBV9; D gene unclear. The V end was cut by 0 bases, the J end by 1 base, with 7 bases between. This CDR3 comprises 14 residues. Germline CDR1 is SGDLS and CDR2 is YYNGEE.

This clone was counted many times. The V gene is TRBV7-2, the J gene TRBJ2-1, with TRBD2 matching 8 bases. Germline-derived CDR1 and CDR2 are SGHTA and FQGNSA. V was pared by 1 base and J by 3 bases, with 8 bases of the junction left unmatched. This CDR3 is 17 amino acids long. The CDR3 DNA sequence: TGTGCCAGCAGCTTAGAGGGCCTACTAGCGGACTACAATGAGCAGTTCTTC. It translates to CASSLEGLLADYNEQFF.

The chain is built from TRBV2 and TRBJ1-5; tentative D call: TRBD1 (5 bases). This CDR3 is 14 amino acids long. CDR1 is SNHLY and CDR2 is FYNNEI in the germline V gene. V lost 2 bases to trimming and J lost 4 bases, with 9 bases between them. The CDR3 bases are TGTGCCAGCAGTGAAAGCAGGGTAAATCAGCCCCAGCATTTT. It codes for CASSESRVNQPQHF.

This clone appeared a few times. The rearrangement joins TRBV5-4 to TRBJ2-3, with 7 nucleotides matching TRBD2. The germline V gene encodes CDR1 SGHNT and CDR2 YYREEE (reference sequence). J gave up 2 bases and V 0 bases, and 3 bases lay outside the gene matches. The length of the CDR3 is 15 residues. As DNA, the CDR3 is TGTGCCAGCAGCTTGGCGGGGGGACCCACAGATACGCAGTATTTT. Protein product: CASSLAGGPTDTQYF.

The rearrangement joins TRBV9 to TRBJ2-2; D gene unclear. Germline CDR1 is SGDLS and CDR2 is YYNGEE. V lost 3 bases to trimming and J lost 1 base, with 16 bases between them. The CDR3 extends over 17 amino acids. The CDR3 sequence is CASSAAHVTRNTGELFF. CDR3 bases: TGTGCCAGCAGCGCCGCTCATGTAACCAGGAACACCGGGGAGCTGTTTTTT.

The table lists this clone with many counts. The genes are TRBV27 and TRBJ1-5, with D unresolved. Germline V gene lookup returns CDR1 MNHEY and CDR2 SMNVEV (reference sequence). Trimming pared 4 bases from V and 9 bases from J, leaving 10 bases between. This CDR3 region has 12 residues. The CDR3 reads CASSWAHRPQHF. Here the CDR3 DNA reads TGTGCCAGCAGTTGGGCCCATCGGCCCCAGCATTTT.

The chain employs TRBV15 and TRBJ2-7; D possibly corresponds to TRBD2 (7 bases). Trimming shortened V by 0 bases and J by 4 bases, and 19 bases separated the two germline ends. CDR3 length: 17 residues. Germline assignment: CDR1 LNHNV and CDR2 YYDKDF (reference sequence). In nucleotides, the CDR3 is TGTGCCACCAGCAGAGATCCAGGGGAGGGTGGTTGGTACGAGCAGTACTTC. As protein: CATSRDPGEGGWYEQYF. Full variable domain (remainder filled in from reference TRBV15 and TRBJ2-7): DAMVIQNPRYQVTQFGKPVTLSCSQTLNHNVMYWYQQKSSQAPKLLFHYYDKDFNNEADTPDNFQSRRPNTSFCFLDIRSPGLGDTAMYLCATSRDPGEGGWYEQYFGPGTRLTVT.

This clone has only one observation. The chain links TRBV10-2 to TRBJ2-2; 10 nucleotides match TRBD2. The V gene end was trimmed by 1 base and the J gene end by 7 bases; junction bases not matched to a gene: 6. The CDR3 contains 16 residues. The germline V gene encodes CDR1 WSHSY and CDR2 SAAADI. Here the CDR3 DNA reads TGCGCCAGCAGTGAGTTCAGAGCGGGGGGGTACGGGGAGCTGTTTTTT. It codes for CASSEFRAGGYGELFF.

V gene TRBV6-5 combines with J gene TRBJ2-7; a weak D match, TRBD2 (5 bases). The V and J ends lost 2 bases and 4 bases respectively, with 6 bases between them. In germline, CDR1 is MNHEY, CDR2 SVGAGI. The CDR3 runs to 12 residues. CDR3 residues: CASSYRGYEQYF. The CDR3 DNA reads as TGTGCCAGCAGTTACCGAGGGTACGAGCAGTACTTC.

This clone was detected only a few times. The V and J genes are TRBV7-2 and TRBJ1-3, with D possibly being TRBD1 (5 bases). Per germline, CDR1 SGHTA and CDR2 FQGNSA. V shed 2 bases and J shed 6 bases, with 14 bases lying between them. The CDR3 sequence is 15 residues long. CDR3 DNA: TGTGCCAGCAGCTTAAGGCGGGGGACGCCAAACACCATATATTTT. Its translation: CASSLRRGTPNTIYF.

The chain employs TRBV29-1 and TRBJ2-3, with TRBD1 identical over 7 bases. The CDR3 has 14 amino acids. In germline, CDR1 is SQVTM, CDR2 ANQGSEA. V trimming: 7 bases; J trimming: 1 base; junction bases outside the gene matches: 8. CDR3 in amino acids: CSAIQGLGTDTQYF. The CDR3 nucleotides read TGCAGCGCCATACAGGGGTTAGGCACAGATACGCAGTATTTT.

J is TRBJ2-1 and V is TRBV24-1; 8 bases match TRBD1. CDR1 KGHDR and CDR2 SFDVKD come from the germline V gene. CDR3 length: 17 residues. With 4 bases clipped from V and 3 bases from J, the junction kept 10 bases outside the gene matches. The DNA for the CDR3 is TGTGCCACCAGTGAACGGGCAGGGGGCATAAGCTACAATGAGCAGTTCTTC. Translated: CATSERAGGISYNEQFF.

The table lists this clone with a count of one. The chain carries TRBV7-8 and TRBJ1-1, with no clear D. V was clipped by 3 bases and J by 10 bases, with 15 bases between them. The CDR3 has 13 residues. In germline, CDR1 is SGHVS, CDR2 FQNEAQ. The CDR3 spells CASSFGPSGLAFF. CDR3 sequence (DNA): TGTGCCAGCAGCTTTGGTCCCTCAGGCTTAGCTTTCTTT. The whole variable domain, remainder taken from reference TRBV7-8 and TRBJ1-1, is GAGVSQSPRYKVAKRGQDVALRCDPISGHVSLFWYQQALGQGPEFLTYFQNEAQLDKSGLPSDRFFAERPEGSVSTLKIQRTQQEDSAVYLCASSFGPSGLAFFGQGTRLTVV.